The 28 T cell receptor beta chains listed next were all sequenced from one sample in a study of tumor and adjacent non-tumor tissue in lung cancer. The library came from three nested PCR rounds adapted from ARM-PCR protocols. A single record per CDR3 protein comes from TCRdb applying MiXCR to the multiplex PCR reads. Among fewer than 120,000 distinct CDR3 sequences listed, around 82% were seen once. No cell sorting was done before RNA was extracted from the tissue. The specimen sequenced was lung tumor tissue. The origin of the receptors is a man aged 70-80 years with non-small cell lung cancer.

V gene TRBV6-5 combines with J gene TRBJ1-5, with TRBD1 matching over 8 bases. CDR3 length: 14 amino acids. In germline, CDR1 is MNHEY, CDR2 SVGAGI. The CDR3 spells CANSYDRGNQPQHF. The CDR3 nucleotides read TGTGCTAACAGTTATGACAGGGGAAATCAGCCCCAGCATTTT.

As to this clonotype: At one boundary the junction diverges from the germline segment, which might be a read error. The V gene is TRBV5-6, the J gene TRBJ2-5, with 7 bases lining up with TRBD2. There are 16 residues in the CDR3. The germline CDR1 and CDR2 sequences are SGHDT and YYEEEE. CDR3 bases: TGTGCCAGCAGCATGCGAGGCGGGACTAACCAAGAGACCGAGTACTTC. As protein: CASSMRGGTNQETEYF.

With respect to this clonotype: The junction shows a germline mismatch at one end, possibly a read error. The CDR3: CAISLGGKETQYF. CDR3 sequence (DNA): TGTGCCATCAGCTTGGGGGGGAAAGAGACCCAGTACTTC. This chain uses TRBV5-4 with TRBJ2-5; TRBD2 agrees at 7 bases. Germline loops: CDR1 SGHNT, CDR2 YYREEE (reference sequence). This CDR3 has 13 residues. Full variable domain (missing parts from reference TRBV5-4 and TRBJ2-5): ETGVTQSPTHLIKTRGQQVTLRCSSQSGHNTVSWYQQALGQGPQFIFQYYREEENGRGNFPPRFSGLQFPNYSSELNVNALELDDSALYLCAISLGGKETQYFGPGTRLLVL.

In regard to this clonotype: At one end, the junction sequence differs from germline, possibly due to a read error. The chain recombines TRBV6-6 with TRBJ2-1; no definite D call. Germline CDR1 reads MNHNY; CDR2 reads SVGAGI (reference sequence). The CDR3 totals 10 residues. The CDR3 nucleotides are TGTCCCAGCGCTACCTATGAGCGGTTCTTC. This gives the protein CPSATYERFF.

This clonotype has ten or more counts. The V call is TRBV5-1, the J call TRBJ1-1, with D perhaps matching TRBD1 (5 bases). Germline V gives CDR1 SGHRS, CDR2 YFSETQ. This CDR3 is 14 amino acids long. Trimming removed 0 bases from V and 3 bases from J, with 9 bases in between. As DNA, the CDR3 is TGCGCCAGCAGCTTGGGAGGGGCGGACACTGAAGCTTTCTTT. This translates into CASSLGGADTEAFF.

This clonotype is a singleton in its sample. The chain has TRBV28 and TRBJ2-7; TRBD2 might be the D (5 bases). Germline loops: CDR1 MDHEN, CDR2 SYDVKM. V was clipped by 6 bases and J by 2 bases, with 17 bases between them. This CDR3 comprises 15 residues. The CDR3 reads CASSPWVQTTYEQYF. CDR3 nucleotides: TGTGCCAGCAGCCCATGGGTCCAGACTACCTACGAGCAGTACTTC.

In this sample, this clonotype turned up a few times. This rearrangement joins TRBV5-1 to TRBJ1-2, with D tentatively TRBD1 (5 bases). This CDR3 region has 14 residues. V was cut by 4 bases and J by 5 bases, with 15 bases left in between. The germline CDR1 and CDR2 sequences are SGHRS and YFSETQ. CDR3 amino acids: CASSPDGAWYGYTF. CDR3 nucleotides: TGCGCCAGCAGCCCGGACGGGGCTTGGTATGGCTACACCTTC.

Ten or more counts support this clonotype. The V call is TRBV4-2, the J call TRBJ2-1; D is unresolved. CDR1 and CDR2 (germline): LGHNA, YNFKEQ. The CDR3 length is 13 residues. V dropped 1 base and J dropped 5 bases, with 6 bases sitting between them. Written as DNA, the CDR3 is TGTGCCAGCAGCCAAGTGAATAACAATGAGCAGTTCTTC. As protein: CASSQVNNNEQFF.

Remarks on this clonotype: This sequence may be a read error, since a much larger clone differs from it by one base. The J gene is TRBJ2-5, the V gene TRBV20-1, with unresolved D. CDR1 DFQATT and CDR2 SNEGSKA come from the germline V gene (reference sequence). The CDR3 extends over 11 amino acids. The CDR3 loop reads CRARSGETQYF. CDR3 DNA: TGCAGGGCTAGATCCGGGGAGACCCAGTACTTC.

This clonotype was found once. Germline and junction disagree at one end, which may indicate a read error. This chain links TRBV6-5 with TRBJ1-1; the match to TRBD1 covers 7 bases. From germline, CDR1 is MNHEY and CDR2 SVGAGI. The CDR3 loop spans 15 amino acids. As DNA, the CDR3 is TGTGCCAGCAGGACCGGGACAGTGTCGGTCACTGAAGTTTTCTTT. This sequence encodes CASRTGTVSVTEVFF.

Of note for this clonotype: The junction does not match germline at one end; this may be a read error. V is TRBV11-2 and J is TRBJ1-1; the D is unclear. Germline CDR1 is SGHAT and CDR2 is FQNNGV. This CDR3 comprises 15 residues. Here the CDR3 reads CTSSFANSWNTEALF. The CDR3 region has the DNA TGTACCAGCAGCTTCGCCAATTCATGGAACACTGAAGCTTTGTTT.

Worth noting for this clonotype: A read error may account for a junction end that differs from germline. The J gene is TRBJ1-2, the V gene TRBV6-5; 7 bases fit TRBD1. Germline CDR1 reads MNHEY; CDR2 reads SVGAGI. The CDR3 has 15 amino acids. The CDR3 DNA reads TGTGCCAGCGGTTACAGCGGAGAGGGGGCATATGGCTACACCTTC. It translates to CASGYSGEGAYGYTF.

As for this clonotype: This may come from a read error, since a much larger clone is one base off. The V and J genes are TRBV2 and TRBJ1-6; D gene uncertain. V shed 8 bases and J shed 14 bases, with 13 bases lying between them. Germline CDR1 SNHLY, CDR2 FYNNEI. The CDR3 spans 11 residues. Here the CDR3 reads CASGSYSSLHF. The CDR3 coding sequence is TGTGCCAGCGGGTCCTACTCATCCCTCCACTTT.

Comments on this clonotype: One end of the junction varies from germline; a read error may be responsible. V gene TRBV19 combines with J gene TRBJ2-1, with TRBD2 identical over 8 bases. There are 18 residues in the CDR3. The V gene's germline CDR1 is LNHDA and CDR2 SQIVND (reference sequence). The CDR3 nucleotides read TGTGCCACTAGTATCCGGGCGAAGCGGGAGTTAACCTACAATGAGCAGTTCTTC. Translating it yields CATSIRAKRELTYNEQFF.

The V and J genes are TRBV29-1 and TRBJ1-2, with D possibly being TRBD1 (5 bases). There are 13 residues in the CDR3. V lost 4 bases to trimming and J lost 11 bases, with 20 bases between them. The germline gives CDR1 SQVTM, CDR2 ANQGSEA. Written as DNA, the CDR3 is TGCAGCGTTGGAGGGGCTATTACGGTTGGTTACACCTTC. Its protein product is CSVGGAITVGYTF. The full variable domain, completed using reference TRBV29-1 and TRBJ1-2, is SAVISQKPSRDICQRGTSLTIQCQVDSQVTMMFWYRQQPGQSLTLIATANQGSEATYESGFVIDKFPISRPNLTFSTLTVSNMSPEDSSIYLCSVGGAITVGYTFGSGTRLTVV.

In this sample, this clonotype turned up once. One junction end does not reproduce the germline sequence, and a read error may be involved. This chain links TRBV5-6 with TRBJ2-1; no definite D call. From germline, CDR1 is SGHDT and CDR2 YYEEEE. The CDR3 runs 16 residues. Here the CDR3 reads CASSLGFQASYNEQLF. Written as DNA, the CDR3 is TGTGCCAGCAGCTTGGGATTCCAGGCTTCCTACAATGAGCAGCTCTTC.

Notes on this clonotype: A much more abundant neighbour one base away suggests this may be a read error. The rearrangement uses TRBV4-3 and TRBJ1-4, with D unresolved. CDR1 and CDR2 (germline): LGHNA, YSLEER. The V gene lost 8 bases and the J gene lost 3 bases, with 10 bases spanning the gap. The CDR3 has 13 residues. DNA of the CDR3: TGCGCCAGCGACCAAGGCGCTAATGAAAAACTGTTTTTT. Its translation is CASDQGANEKLFF.

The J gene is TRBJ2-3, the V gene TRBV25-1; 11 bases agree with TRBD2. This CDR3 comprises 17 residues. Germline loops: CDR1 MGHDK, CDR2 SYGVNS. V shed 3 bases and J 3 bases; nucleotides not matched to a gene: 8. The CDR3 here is CASSDSPGTSGTDTQYF. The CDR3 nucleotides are TGTGCCAGCAGTGACTCCCCCGGGACTAGCGGTACAGATACGCAGTATTTT.

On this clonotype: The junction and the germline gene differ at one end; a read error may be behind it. The CDR3 region is CASSFANSRNTEASF. The CDR3 bases are TGTGCCAGTAGCTTCGCTAATTCAAGGAACACTGAAGCTTCCTTT. This chain uses TRBV11-2 with TRBJ1-1; D is uncertain. The CDR3 is made up of 15 amino acids. Per the germline V gene, CDR1 is SGHAT and CDR2 is FQNNGV.

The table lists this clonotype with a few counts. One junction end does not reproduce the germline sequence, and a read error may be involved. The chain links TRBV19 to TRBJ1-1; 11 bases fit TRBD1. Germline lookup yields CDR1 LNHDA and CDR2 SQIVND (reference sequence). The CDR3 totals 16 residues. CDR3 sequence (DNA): TGTACCAGTAGTCTCCCGGACAGGGGGCGAGGCACTGAAGCTTTCTTT. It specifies CTSSLPDRGRGTEAFF.

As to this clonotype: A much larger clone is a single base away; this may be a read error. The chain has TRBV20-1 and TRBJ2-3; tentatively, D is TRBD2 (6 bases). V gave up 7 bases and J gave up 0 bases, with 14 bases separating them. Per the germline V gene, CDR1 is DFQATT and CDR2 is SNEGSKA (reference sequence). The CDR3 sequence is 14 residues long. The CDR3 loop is CSESGTGSTDTQYF. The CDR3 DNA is TGCAGTGAATCCGGGACTGGTAGCACAGATACGCAGTATTTT.

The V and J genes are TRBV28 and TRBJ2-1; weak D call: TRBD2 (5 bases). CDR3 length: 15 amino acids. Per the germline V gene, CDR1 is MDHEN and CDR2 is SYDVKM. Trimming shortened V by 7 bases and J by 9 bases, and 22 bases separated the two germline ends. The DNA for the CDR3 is TGTGCCAGCAATTTCAAGCGAGGGATTGGTGGTGAGCAGTTCTTC. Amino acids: CASNFKRGIGGEQFF.

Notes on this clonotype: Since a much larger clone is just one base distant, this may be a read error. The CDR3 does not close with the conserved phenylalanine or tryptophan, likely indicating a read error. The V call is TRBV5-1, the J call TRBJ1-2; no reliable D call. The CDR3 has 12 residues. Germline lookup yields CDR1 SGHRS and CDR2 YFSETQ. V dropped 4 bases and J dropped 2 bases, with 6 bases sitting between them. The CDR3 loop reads CASSPDNYGYTY. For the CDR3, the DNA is TGCGCCAGCAGCCCTGACAACTATGGCTACACCTAC.

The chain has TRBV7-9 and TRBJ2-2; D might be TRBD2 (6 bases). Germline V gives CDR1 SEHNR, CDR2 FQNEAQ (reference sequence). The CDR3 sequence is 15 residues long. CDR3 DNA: TGTTACAGCAGCGCGGGACTGACCAACACCGGGGAGCTGTTTTTT. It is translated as CYSSAGLTNTGELFF.

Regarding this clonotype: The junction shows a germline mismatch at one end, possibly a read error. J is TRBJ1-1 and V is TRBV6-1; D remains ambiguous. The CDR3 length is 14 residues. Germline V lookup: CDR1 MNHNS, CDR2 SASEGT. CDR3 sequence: CASTVGQRHTEALF. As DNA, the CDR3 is TGTGCCAGCACCGTAGGTCAGCGGCACACTGAAGCTTTATTT.

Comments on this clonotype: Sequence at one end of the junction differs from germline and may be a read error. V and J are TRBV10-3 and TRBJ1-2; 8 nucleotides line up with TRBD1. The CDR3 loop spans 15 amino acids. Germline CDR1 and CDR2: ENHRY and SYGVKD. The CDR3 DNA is TGTGTCATCAGTGAATCTGGGACAGGCCCCTATGGCTACACCTTC. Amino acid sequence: CVISESGTGPYGYTF.

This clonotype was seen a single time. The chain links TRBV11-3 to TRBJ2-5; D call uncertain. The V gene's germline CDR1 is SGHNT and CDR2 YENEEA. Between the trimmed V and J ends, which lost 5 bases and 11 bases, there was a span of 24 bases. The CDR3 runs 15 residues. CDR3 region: CASSKTRTTRERQYF. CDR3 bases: TGTGCCAGCAGCAAGACCCGAACCACCCGAGAGAGACAGTACTTC. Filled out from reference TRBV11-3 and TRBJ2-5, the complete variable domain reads EAGVVQSPRYKIIEKKQPVAFWCNPISGHNTLYWYLQNLGQGPELLIRYENEEAVDDSQLPKDRFSAERLKGVDSTLKIQPAELGDSAVYLCASSKTRTTRERQYFGPGTRLLVL.

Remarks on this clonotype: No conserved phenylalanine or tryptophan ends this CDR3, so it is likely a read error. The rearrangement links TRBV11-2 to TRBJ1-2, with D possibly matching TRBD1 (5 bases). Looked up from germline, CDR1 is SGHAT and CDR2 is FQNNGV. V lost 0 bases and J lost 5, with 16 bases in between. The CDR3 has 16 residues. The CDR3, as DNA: TGTGCCAGCAGCTTAGATGTGGGGGTGACTCATTATGGCTACACCTTG. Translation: CASSLDVGVTHYGYTL.